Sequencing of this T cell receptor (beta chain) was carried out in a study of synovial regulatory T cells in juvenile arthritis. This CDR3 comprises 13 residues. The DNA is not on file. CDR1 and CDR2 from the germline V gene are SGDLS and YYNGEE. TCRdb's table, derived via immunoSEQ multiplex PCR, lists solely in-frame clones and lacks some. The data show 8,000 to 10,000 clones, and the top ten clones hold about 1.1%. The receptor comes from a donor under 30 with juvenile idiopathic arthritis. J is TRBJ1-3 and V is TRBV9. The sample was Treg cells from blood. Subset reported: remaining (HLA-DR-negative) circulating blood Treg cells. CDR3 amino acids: CASSVSSGNTIYF.